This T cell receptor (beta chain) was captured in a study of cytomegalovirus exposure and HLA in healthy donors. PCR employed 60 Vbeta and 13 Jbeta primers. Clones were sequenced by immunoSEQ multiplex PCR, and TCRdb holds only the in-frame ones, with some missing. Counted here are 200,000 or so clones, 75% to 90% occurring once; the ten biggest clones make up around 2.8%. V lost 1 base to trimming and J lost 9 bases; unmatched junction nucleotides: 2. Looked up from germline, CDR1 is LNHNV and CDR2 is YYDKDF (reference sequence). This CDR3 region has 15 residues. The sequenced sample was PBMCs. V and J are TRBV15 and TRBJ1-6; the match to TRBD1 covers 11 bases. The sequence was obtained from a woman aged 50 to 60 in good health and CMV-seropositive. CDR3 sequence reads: CATSRGGTGGSPLHF. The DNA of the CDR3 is TGTGCCACCAGCAGAGGCGGGACAGGGGGTTCACCCCTCCACTTT.